Below, 16 T cell receptor beta chains from the same sample are listed, as sequenced in a study of beta chain features in type 1 diabetes. Notes on the study in general: Shortening that was moderate but significant affected the TCRB CDR3s of Type 1 diabetes patients in all four CD4+ subsets.

Their target antigens are unknown. Isolated RNA was reverse transcribed in full, so expressed TCRB transcripts were sequenced. The table came from immunoSEQ multiplex PCR; TCRdb's copy has only in-frame clones and leaves some out. Of more than 250,000 clones listed, over 11% are singletons. Sequencing input: naive CD4+ T cells from blood. The source of these receptors is a man aged 30-40 years with type 1 diabetes.

J is TRBJ2-3 and V is TRBV5-1; D not certain. This CDR3 contains 15 residues. Germline V gives CDR1 SGHRS, CDR2 YFSETQ. Trimming cost V 2 bases and J 0 bases, with 10 bases left between them. CDR3 sequence reads: CASSFERYSTDTQYF. As DNA, the CDR3 is TGCGCCAGCAGCTTCGAGCGTTACAGCACAGATACGCAGTATTTT.

The sample holds a few counts of this clone. The genes are TRBV5-1 and TRBJ2-5; D is unresolved. The length of the CDR3 is 13 residues. Between the trimmed V and J ends, which lost 5 bases and 5 bases, there was a span of 13 bases. Per the germline V gene, CDR1 is SGHRS and CDR2 is YFSETQ. The chain's CDR3 is CASRDDFGETQYF. CDR3 DNA: TGCGCCAGCAGGGATGACTTCGGGGAGACCCAGTACTTC.

V is TRBV5-1 and J is TRBJ2-1; tentatively, D is TRBD2 (6 bases). Germline V lookup: CDR1 SGHRS, CDR2 YFSETQ. The V gene lost 2 bases and the J gene lost 8 bases, with 14 bases spanning the gap. This CDR3 contains 14 residues. In nucleotides, the CDR3 is TGCGCCAGCAGCTTCACGGGAGTAGACGATGAGCAGTTCTTC. This sequence encodes CASSFTGVDDEQFF.

This rearrangement joins TRBV7-3 to TRBJ1-1, with D possibly TRBD1 on 6 matching bases. Germline CDR1 SGHTA, CDR2 FQGTGA. CDR3 length: 13 residues. V was trimmed by 1 base and J by 4 bases, leaving 7 bases between them. The CDR3 nucleotides are TGTGCCAGCAGCTTAAGGGGGCCCACTGAAGCTTTCTTT. Amino acid sequence: CASSLRGPTEAFF.

The rearrangement links TRBV18 to TRBJ2-3; D is uncertain. CDR3 length equals 14 residues. Per the germline V gene, CDR1 is KGHSH and CDR2 is LQKENI. V gave up 4 bases and J gave up 1 base, with 9 bases separating them. The DNA of the CDR3 is TGTGCCAGCTCACTAAGTACAGGCACAGATACGCAGTATTTT. Amino acids: CASSLSTGTDTQYF. Full variable domain (rest looked up from reference TRBV18 and TRBJ2-3): NAGVMQNPRHLVRRRGQEARLRCSPMKGHSHVYWYRQLPEEGLKFMVYLQKENIIDESGMPKERFSAEFPKEGPSILRIQQVVRGDSAAYFCASSLSTGTDTQYFGPGTRLTVL.

This clone was found a few times. The chain couples TRBV29-1 to TRBJ2-1; D possibly corresponds to TRBD1 (5 bases). The germline V gene has CDR1 SQVTM and CDR2 ANQGSEA. The ends were cut back, 5 bases at V and 0 bases at J, with 14 bases in the middle. The CDR3 length is 15 residues. The CDR3 region is CSVPRTSSSYNEQFF. The CDR3 DNA is TGCAGCGTTCCCCGGACAAGTAGCTCCTACAATGAGCAGTTCTTC.

This clone came up a few times. The chain employs TRBV28 and TRBJ2-1, with 10 bases aligning to TRBD2. Per the germline V gene, CDR1 is MDHEN and CDR2 is SYDVKM. This CDR3 is 13 amino acids long. V gave up 8 bases and J gave up 16 bases; unmatched junction bases: 14. The CDR3 protein is CASQTPGLAPKFF. The CDR3 DNA reads as TGTGCCAGCCAAACTCCGGGACTAGCGCCCAAATTCTTC.

In this sample, this clone turned up a few times. V is TRBV30 and J is TRBJ1-5, with 10 bases fitting TRBD1. The germline gives CDR1 GTSNPN, CDR2 SVGIG (reference sequence). V lost 3 bases to trimming and J lost 7 bases; unmatched junction nucleotides: 3. The CDR3 is 13 residues long. CDR3 residues: CAWSRQGAQPQHF. The CDR3 DNA reads TGTGCCTGGAGCCGACAGGGGGCCCAGCCCCAGCATTTT. The variable domain in full, with the rest retrieved from reference TRBV30 and TRBJ1-5, is SQTIHQWPATLVQPVGSPLSLECTVEGTSNPNLYWYRQAAGRGLQLLFYSVGIGQISSEVPQNLSASRPQDRQFILSSKKLLLSDSGFYLCAWSRQGAQPQHFGDGTRLSIL.

This clone has only a few counts. The chain recombines TRBV11-3 with TRBJ2-1; 8 bases are shared with TRBD2. Unmatched junction bases numbered 10, after V lost 4 bases and J lost 5 bases. The CDR3 is 16 residues long. Germline CDR1 SGHNT, CDR2 YENEEA. Written as DNA, the CDR3 is TGTGCCAGCAGCTCTTCTGTAGCGGGACCTAACAATGAGCAGTTCTTC. Translating it yields CASSSSVAGPNNEQFF.

This chain uses TRBV5-4 with TRBJ2-3; D is unclear. Germline V CDR1 and CDR2: SGHNT, YYREEE (reference sequence). The CDR3 contains 12 residues. The V and J ends lost 3 bases and 4 bases respectively, with 6 bases between them. The CDR3 region has the DNA TGTGCCAGCAGCTCTAACTCAGATACGCAGTATTTT. Translating gives CASSSNSDTQYF.

This clone was found a few times. This chain connects TRBV27 to TRBJ1-1; tentatively, D is TRBD1 (5 bases). V dropped 0 bases and J dropped 1 base, with 9 bases sitting between them. The CDR3 is made up of 15 amino acids. Germline loops: CDR1 MNHEY, CDR2 SMNVEV (reference sequence). In DNA, the CDR3 is TGTGCCAGCAGTTTATCTGGCAGGGAGAACACTGAAGCTTTCTTT. Translating gives CASSLSGRENTEAFF.

The chain employs TRBV4-2 and TRBJ2-7; TRBD2 aligns across 8 bases. V trimming: 0 bases; J trimming: 4 bases; junction bases outside the gene matches: 8. CDR1 and CDR2 (germline): LGHNA, YNFKEQ. The CDR3 extends over 16 amino acids. CDR3 nucleotides: TGTGCCAGCAGCCAAGATTGGACGGGAGGGAGTTACGAGCAGTACTTC. It encodes CASSQDWTGGSYEQYF.

This clone occurred a few times. The chain combines TRBV28 with TRBJ1-2; TRBD1 is a possible D gene (5 bases). Germline V lookup: CDR1 MDHEN, CDR2 SYDVKM. This CDR3 has 12 residues. Trimming cost V 5 bases and J 4 bases, with 8 bases left between them. CDR3 loop: CASSMTVYGYTF. The CDR3 nucleotides are TGTGCCAGCAGTATGACAGTCTATGGCTACACCTTC.

This chain connects TRBV2 to TRBJ2-6, with 8 bases matching TRBD1. The CDR3 spans 17 residues. Per the germline V gene, CDR1 is SNHLY and CDR2 is FYNNEI. With 6 bases clipped from V and 1 base from J, the junction kept 8 bases outside the gene matches. The CDR3 nucleotides are TGTGCCAGCAGCGGACAGGGAACCCGGTCTGGGGCCAACGTCCTGACTTTC. Amino acid sequence: CASSGQGTRSGANVLTF.

This clone was counted a few times. V is TRBV7-2 and J is TRBJ2-5; TRBD2 agrees at 13 bases. Germline V gene sequence: CDR1 SGHTA, CDR2 FQGNSA. The trim removed 3 bases at V and 5 bases at J, leaving 9 bases unmatched. This CDR3 has 17 residues. As DNA, the CDR3 is TGTGCCAGCAGCTTGCATACCGGGACTAGCGGGATGGAGACCCAGTACTTC. Amino acids: CASSLHTGTSGMETQYF. Supplemented by reference TRBV7-2 and TRBJ2-5, the full variable domain reads GAGVSQSPSNKVTEKGKDVELRCDPISGHTALYWYRQSLGQGLEFLIYFQGNSAPDKSGLPSDRFSAERTGGSVSTLTIQRTQQEDSAVYLCASSLHTGTSGMETQYFGPGTRLLVL.

V is TRBV10-3 and J is TRBJ2-7, with D possibly TRBD2 on 5 matching bases. Germline CDR1 is ENHRY and CDR2 is SYGVKD. Trimming stripped 0 bases from V and 5 bases from J, with 14 bases between. The CDR3 is made up of 15 amino acids. The CDR3 DNA reads as TGTGCCATCAGTGAGTCCCAAACGAGGGCGCACGAGCAGTACTTC. It codes for CAISESQTRAHEQYF.